This is a list of T cell receptor beta chains from one sample in a study of cytomegalovirus exposure and HLA in healthy donors. The assay was immunoSEQ multiplex PCR, and TCRdb's table has in-frame clones only and misses some. The table records 120,000 to 150,000 clones, about 88% of them present only once. Input material: PBMCs. All receptors derive from a man younger than 35 in good health and CMV-seropositive. CDR3s include the opening cysteine and the closing phenylalanine or tryptophan. The D gene is left open where the match is weak. Clone size is not always given. Where it is, it says once, few, many or a class for expanded clones.

D gene	J gene	clone size	V gene	CDR3 DNA	CDR3 protein
-	TRBJ1-3	-	TRBV5-1	TGCGCCAGCAGCTTGGCGGGGGGTTACTCTGGAAACACCATATATTTT	CASSLAGGYSGNTIYF
-	TRBJ2-3	-	TRBV9	TGTGCCAGCAGCGGGGCTGTTAGCACAGATACGCAGTATTTT	CASSGAVSTDTQYF
-	TRBJ1-4	-	TRBV30	TGTGCCTGGATAGGGCGCGGGCATGAAAAACTGTTTTTT	CAWIGRGHEKLFF
-	TRBJ2-5	-	TRBV12-5	TGTGCTAGTGGTTTGGTCGGGCTGGCAGGGGTCCTGATAGAGACCCAGTACTTC	CASGLVGLAGVLIETQYF
TRBD1	TRBJ2-7	-	TRBV6-5	TGTGCCAGCAGGCTGACAGGGATTAACTCCTACGAGCAGTACTTC	CASRLTGINSYEQYF
-	TRBJ2-2	few	TRBV6-1	TGTGCCAGCGGGACAGCGGAGGGGGCCACCGGGGAGCTGTTTTTT	CASGTAEGATGELFF
-	TRBJ2-5	-	TRBV12-2	TGTGCAAGTCGCTTAGCCCTGGCTACTAGCTGGGAAGAGACCCAGTACTTC	CASRLALATSWEETQYF
-	TRBJ1-2	-	TRBV9	TGTGCCAGCAGCGTAGGCGGTGTAGTAAAGGATGGCTACACCTTC	CASSVGGVVKDGYTF
TRBD1	TRBJ1-5	-	TRBV27	TGTGCCAGCAGTTCCACCGACAGGGGGACCAATCAGCCCCAGCATTTT	CASSSTDRGTNQPQHF
TRBD1	TRBJ2-1	-	TRBV6-6	TGTGCCAGCAGCCCGACAGGGAACAATGAGCAGTTCTTC	CASSPTGNNEQFF
TRBD2	TRBJ2-1	-	TRBV7-6	TGTGCCAGCAGCTTAGCGCCCCGGACTAGCGGGATTAATGAGCAGTTCTTC	CASSLAPRTSGINEQFF
TRBD1	TRBJ2-7	-	TRBV19	TGTGCCAGTAGTGGGGACAGGGGGCAAATAACCGAGCAGTACTTC	CASSGDRGQITEQYF
TRBD1	TRBJ1-2	-	TRBV10-3	TGTGCCATCAGACCTGGACAGGTGGGCTATGGCTACACCTTC	CAIRPGQVGYGYTF
-	TRBJ2-3	-	TRBV15	TGTGCCACCAGCAACTCGGGCGGGGCCAGCACAGATACGCAGTATTTT	CATSNSGGASTDTQYF
TRBD1	TRBJ2-3	-	TRBV18	TGTGCCAGCTCGCGGGGACAGGATGGAGATACGCAGTATTTT	CASSRGQDGDTQYF
-	TRBJ1-1	-	TRBV9	TGTGCCAGCAGCGCCTACGCGGCAGGGGTGGACACTGAAGCTTTCTTT	CASSAYAAGVDTEAFF
TRBD2	TRBJ2-1	-	TRBV5-1	TGCGCCAGCAGCTTGGGGTCCCTAGCGGGGGGTGAGCAGTTCTTC	CASSLGSLAGGEQFF